The 31 T cell receptor beta chains listed next were all sequenced from one sample in a study of shared clonotypes between healthy human individuals. TCRdb keeps only in-frame clones here, not all; method: immunoSEQ multiplex PCR. This sample has about a million clones, with roughly 72% found just once. Sequencing was performed on memory CD4+ T cells sorted from blood. Subset meaning: CD45RA-negative fraction. The receptors shown here come from a man aged 18 to 29 in good health.

The V and J genes are TRBV19 and TRBJ2-7; 7 bases match TRBD2. This CDR3 comprises 15 residues. Germline CDR1 reads LNHDA; CDR2 reads SQIVND (reference sequence). The V and J ends lost 5 bases and 0 bases, in that order; junction bases with no gene match: 7. In DNA form, the CDR3 reads TGTGCCAGTAGTGCCCAGCGGGGAGCCTCCTACGAGCAGTACTTC. Its translation: CASSAQRGASYEQYF.

This chain links TRBV5-4 with TRBJ2-4; tentatively, D is TRBD1 (5 bases). CDR3 length: 14 residues. The V gene's germline CDR1 is SGHNT and CDR2 YYREEE (reference sequence). With 2 bases removed from V and 1 base from J, the gap between germline ends came to 7 bases. In DNA, the CDR3 is TGTGCCAGCAGCTTCGCAGGGGCCAAAAACATTCAGTACTTC. This codes for CASSFAGAKNIQYF.

Notes on this clone: At one of its ends the junction is not consistent with the germline gene, which may arise from a read error. This chain links TRBV7-7 with TRBJ2-6; D is perhaps TRBD2 (6 bases). Looked up from germline, CDR1 is SSHAT and CDR2 is FNYEAQ (reference sequence). The CDR3 is 16 amino acids. CDR3 DNA: TGTGCTAGCAGCTTAGGTTCGGGGGCTGGGGCCAACGTCCTGACTTTC. This sequence encodes CASSLGSGAGANVLTF.

The chain couples TRBV6-5 to TRBJ1-5; unclear D gene. Germline CDR1 and CDR2: MNHEY and SVGAGI. Trimming left V 5 bases short and J 7 bases short, with 18 bases between. CDR3 size: 15 residues. CDR3 sequence: CASSPFGRLGQPQHF. The DNA for the CDR3 is TGTGCCAGCAGTCCCTTCGGGAGGTTAGGCCAGCCCCAGCATTTT.

V is TRBV5-4 and J is TRBJ1-1; D ambiguous. The CDR3 length is 17 residues. V lost 6 bases, J lost 0 bases, and 21 bases lay in between. Germline V gene data show CDR1 as SGHNT and CDR2 as YYREEE (reference sequence). The CDR3 sequence is CASTNWAGGPMNTEAFF. CDR3 nucleotide sequence: TGTGCCAGCACCAACTGGGCAGGTGGGCCCATGAACACTGAAGCTTTCTTT.

The CDR3 sequence: CSVVTFEKLFF. The CDR3 nucleotides are TGCAGCGTGGTGACGTTTGAAAAACTGTTTTTT. The chain recombines TRBV29-1 with TRBJ1-4; unclear D gene. There are 11 residues in the CDR3. V was pared by 6 bases and J by 7 bases, with 9 bases between. CDR1 is SQVTM, CDR2 ANQGSEA, per germline.

V and J are TRBV12-1 and TRBJ1-1; TRBD1 is taken as the D call from the table, unchecked against the DNA. TRBV12-1 is a pseudogene. There are 14 residues in the CDR3. CDR3 sequence: CASSQGQMNTEAFF. CDR3 bases: TGTGCCAGCAGCCAGGGACAGATGAACACTGAAGCTTTCTTT.

V is TRBV21-1 and J is TRBJ1-1; the table assigns TRBD1, which was not confirmed against the DNA. TRBV21-1 is termed a pseudogene. The CDR3 runs to 18 residues. CDR3 in amino acids: CASSKGEWTEIMNTEAFF. The CDR3 DNA reads TGTGCCAGCAGCAAAGGCGAGTGGACAGAGATTATGAACACTGAAGCTTTCTTT.

The gene calls are TRBV5-4 and TRBJ2-1; 14 bases map to TRBD2. V shed 5 bases, J shed 8 bases, and the junction held 6 bases outside the gene matches. The CDR3 spans 15 residues. Germline lookup yields CDR1 SGHNT and CDR2 YYREEE (reference sequence). CDR3 sequence (DNA): TGTGCCAGCAGGCCGGGACTAGCGGGAGACGATGAGCAGTTCTTC. Its protein product is CASRPGLAGDDEQFF.

The chain recombines TRBV2 with TRBJ2-1; no clear D gene. Looked up from germline, CDR1 is SNHLY and CDR2 is FYNNEI. The CDR3 runs 13 residues. V was shortened by 2 bases and J by 7 bases, with 9 bases between the two germline ends. The CDR3 DNA follows: TGTGCCAGCAGTGAAAATTCGAGGAATGAGCAGTTCTTC. This codes for CASSENSRNEQFF.

This chain links TRBV2 with TRBJ2-2; 10 bases agree with TRBD2. V shed 6 bases, J shed 0 bases, and the junction held 7 bases outside the gene matches. This CDR3 has 17 amino acids. In germline, CDR1 is SNHLY, CDR2 FYNNEI. The CDR3: CASRRTSGVANTGELFF. In nucleotides, the CDR3 is TGTGCCAGCAGAAGGACTAGCGGAGTCGCGAACACCGGGGAGCTGTTTTTT.

A remark on this clone: At the DNA level, this CDR3 is encoded by other sequences in the same sample as well. This chain links TRBV2 with TRBJ2-2; D is possibly TRBD1 (6 bases). The CDR3 has 14 residues. CDR1 is SNHLY and CDR2 is FYNNEI in the germline V gene. Deletions cut 6 bases from V and 1 base from J, with 9 bases between. The CDR3 region has the DNA TGTGCCAGCAGAGGACAGTTGAACACCGGGGAGCTGTTTTTT. Encoded protein: CASRGQLNTGELFF.

This clone appeared once. This chain links TRBV7-9 with TRBJ1-2, with 10 bases identical to TRBD1. Trimming cost V 6 bases and J 7 bases; bases outside gene matches: 8. The V gene's germline CDR1 is SEHNR and CDR2 FQNEAQ (reference sequence). The CDR3 totals 14 residues. The CDR3 sequence is CASSSRGQGGGYTF. For the CDR3, the DNA is TGTGCCAGCAGTAGTCGTGGACAGGGGGGTGGCTACACCTTC.

As for this clone: Other DNA sequences from this sample encode an identical CDR3 as well. V usage is TRBV5-4 and J usage is TRBJ2-7; TRBD1 aligns across 9 bases. V gave up 4 bases and J gave up 6 bases; unmatched junction bases: 2. Per the germline V gene, CDR1 is SGHNT and CDR2 is YYREEE (reference sequence). This CDR3 is 12 amino acids long. CDR3 in DNA: TGTGCCAGCAGCCTGACAGGGGGCGAGCAGTACTTC. It yields the protein CASSLTGGEQYF. The full variable domain, its missing parts supplied by reference TRBV5-4 and TRBJ2-7, is ETGVTQSPTHLIKTRGQQVTLRCSSQSGHNTVSWYQQALGQGPQFIFQYYREEENGRGNFPPRFSGLQFPNYSSELNVNALELDDSALYLCASSLTGGEQYFGPGTRLTVT.

The rearrangement links TRBV29-1 to TRBJ1-1, with 7 bases fitting TRBD1. The V gene end was trimmed by 2 bases and the J gene end by 5 bases; junction bases not matched to a gene: 5. The V gene's germline CDR1 is SQVTM and CDR2 ANQGSEA. The CDR3 spans 13 residues. CDR3 bases: TGCAGCGTTGAATTGGCAGGGGGGACTGAAGCTTTCTTT. Its protein product is CSVELAGGTEAFF.

J is TRBJ2-1 and V is TRBV2; TRBD2 matches 11 bases. The CDR3 covers 16 residues. CDR1 SNHLY and CDR2 FYNNEI come from the germline V gene. V was clipped by 5 bases and J by 5 bases; unmatched bases: 8. CDR3 bases: TGTGCCAGCAGTACCCCCGGGACTAGCGGACACAATGAGCAGTTCTTC. Translating it yields CASSTPGTSGHNEQFF.

This clone was found once. The genes are TRBV30 and TRBJ2-5; D assignment may be TRBD1 or TRBD2 (6 bases each). V lost 6 bases and J 4 bases, leaving 12 bases between the germline ends. Germline V gene lookup returns CDR1 GTSNPN and CDR2 SVGIG (reference sequence). The CDR3 is 12 residues long. The CDR3 DNA sequence: TGTGCCTGCTCGGAGGGGGGAGAGACCCAGTACTTC. Its protein product is CACSEGGETQYF.

V usage is TRBV7-6 and J usage is TRBJ2-3; D tentatively fits TRBD1 or TRBD2 (6 bases each). Germline V lookup: CDR1 SGHVS, CDR2 FNYEAQ. The V and J ends lost 4 bases and 5 bases respectively, with 16 bases between them. This CDR3 spans 15 amino acids. For the CDR3, the DNA is TGTGCCAGCAGCTCTCGACAGGACGGGGGAGATACGCAGTATTTT. Translation: CASSSRQDGGDTQYF.

V and J are TRBV5-6 and TRBJ1-2; D is unclear. CDR1 is SGHDT, CDR2 YYEEEE, per germline. V was clipped by 1 base and J by 0 bases, with 7 bases between them. This CDR3 is built from 14 residues. DNA for the CDR3: TGTGCCAGCAGCTTGAACGGACCTAACTATGGCTACACCTTC. This translates into CASSLNGPNYGYTF.

The CDR3, as DNA: TGTGCCAGCAGCTTGGAGGCTAGCGGGAGTTTGGTCGGGTTCTTC. Translation: CASSLEASGSLVGFF. The rearrangement links TRBV5-4 to TRBJ2-1; 10 bases map to TRBD2. After removal of 0 bases from V and 15 bases from J, the junction contained 12 bases not matched to a gene. This CDR3 has 15 residues. The germline gives CDR1 SGHNT, CDR2 YYREEE (reference sequence).

Comment on this clone: Other DNA sequences of this sample code for an identical CDR3. The chain uses TRBV6-1 and TRBJ2-2; no clear D gene. Germline V gene lookup returns CDR1 MNHNS and CDR2 SASEGT. V was cut by 2 bases and J by 4 bases, with 8 bases left in between. The CDR3 length is 14 residues. The CDR3, as DNA: TGTGCCAGCAGTGAAAACCGGGTCACCGGGGAGCTGTTTTTT. Protein sequence: CASSENRVTGELFF.

Here the CDR3 reads CASNRAGALDTQYF. Here the CDR3 DNA reads TGTGCCAGCAACAGAGCGGGGGCACTGGATACGCAGTATTTT. The rearrangement links TRBV5-6 to TRBJ2-3, with TRBD2 identical over 8 bases. CDR3 size: 14 residues. From germline, CDR1 is SGHDT and CDR2 YYEEEE. Trimming cost V 6 bases and J 6 bases; bases outside gene matches: 9.

The chain carries TRBV13 and TRBJ2-5; 14 bases align to TRBD2. This CDR3 has 18 amino acids. Germline loops: CDR1 PRHDT, CDR2 FYEKMQ (reference sequence). V trimming: 4 bases; J trimming: 2 bases; junction bases outside the gene matches: 9. The CDR3 DNA is TGTGCCAGCAGCTCCTACTTGACTAGCGGGAGGGTACAAGAGACCCAGTACTTC. As protein: CASSSYLTSGRVQETQYF. The variable domain in full, with the rest retrieved from reference TRBV13 and TRBJ2-5, is AAGVIQSPRHLIKEKRETATLKCYPIPRHDTVYWYQQGPGQDPQFLISFYEKMQSDKGSIPDRFSAQQFSDYHSELNMSSLELGDSALYFCASSSYLTSGRVQETQYFGPGTRLLVL.

The chain has TRBV5-4 and TRBJ2-3; 7 bases agree with TRBD2. The V gene's germline CDR1 is SGHNT and CDR2 YYREEE (reference sequence). The CDR3 has 16 residues. V lost 1 base and J lost 2; bases outside the gene matches: 7. CDR3 DNA: TGTGCCAGCAGCTTGAGGATCGGGGGGATCACAGATACGCAGTATTTT. Translation: CASSLRIGGITDTQYF.

V gene TRBV7-2 combines with J gene TRBJ2-3; D unclear. Germline V lookup: CDR1 SGHTA, CDR2 FQGNSA. The V and J ends lost 4 bases and 4 bases respectively, with 12 bases between them. The CDR3 spans 14 residues. CDR3 sequence: CASSSPPVADTQYF. The CDR3 coding sequence is TGTGCCAGCAGCTCCCCCCCCGTGGCAGATACGCAGTATTTT.

For the CDR3, the DNA is TGTGCCAGCAGCGTCGCCGAGAATCAGGGGGCTGAAGCTTTCTTT. Translation gives CASSVAENQGAEAFF. The rearrangement uses TRBV9 and TRBJ1-1, with 7 positions matching TRBD1. The length of the CDR3 is 15 residues. Germline values: CDR1 SGDLS, CDR2 YYNGEE. With V trimmed by 2 bases and J by 6 bases, 10 bases remained unmatched.

This chain links TRBV10-3 with TRBJ1-1; D is possibly TRBD1 (5 bases). Trimming cost V 4 bases and J 5 bases, with 11 bases left between them. The CDR3 is 13 residues long. Germline V gives CDR1 ENHRY, CDR2 SYGVKD. CDR3 protein: CAISVLQGTEAFF. As DNA, the CDR3 is TGTGCCATCAGTGTTCTGCAGGGAACTGAAGCTTTCTTT.

For this clone: Within the sample, other DNA sequences also encode this same CDR3. The chain employs TRBV5-4 and TRBJ2-1, with 10 bases lining up with TRBD1. The V and J ends lost 3 bases and 7 bases, in that order; junction bases with no gene match: 4. Per the germline V gene, CDR1 is SGHNT and CDR2 is YYREEE (reference sequence). The CDR3 is made up of 14 amino acids. CDR3 nucleotide sequence: TGTGCCAGCAGCTCCCGGGACAGGGGTAATGAGCAGTTCTTC. It codes for CASSSRDRGNEQFF.

This clone was seen only once. This chain's CDR3 is CASSPQTGTVNNEQFF. The DNA of the CDR3 is TGTGCCAGCTCACCTCAGACCGGGACAGTGAACAATGAGCAGTTCTTC. The chain joins TRBV18 to TRBJ2-1, with 7 positions matching TRBD1. Germline CDR1 and CDR2: KGHSH and LQKENI. This CDR3 has 16 residues. J was trimmed by 5 bases and V by 3 bases; bases with no gene match: 10.

The chain has TRBV5-4 and TRBJ1-1; no firm D call. Trimming left V 5 bases short and J 8 bases short, with 16 bases between. CDR1 and CDR2 from the germline V gene are SGHNT and YYREEE (reference sequence). This CDR3 has 13 amino acids. CDR3 amino acids: CASSRARSTEAFF. CDR3 nucleotide sequence: TGTGCCAGCAGTAGGGCGAGGTCGACGGAAGCTTTCTTT.

The chain uses TRBV28 and TRBJ1-1; possible D gene TRBD1, 5 bases. From germline, CDR1 is MDHEN and CDR2 SYDVKM. This CDR3 comprises 15 residues. Between the trimmed V and J ends, which lost 6 bases and 6 bases, there was a span of 20 bases. As DNA, the CDR3 is TGTGCCAGCAGGGTCGCGGCAGGGATGAGTGCTGAAGCTTTCTTT. Protein product: CASRVAAGMSAEAFF.